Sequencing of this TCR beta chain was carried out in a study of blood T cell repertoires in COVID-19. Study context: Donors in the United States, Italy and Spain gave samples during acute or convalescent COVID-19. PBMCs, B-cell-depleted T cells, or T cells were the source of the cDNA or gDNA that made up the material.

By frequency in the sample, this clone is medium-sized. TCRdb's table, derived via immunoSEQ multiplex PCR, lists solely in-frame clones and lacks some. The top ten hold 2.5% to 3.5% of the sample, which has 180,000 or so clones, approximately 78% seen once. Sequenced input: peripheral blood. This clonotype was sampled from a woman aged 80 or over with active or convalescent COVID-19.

Written as DNA, the CDR3 is TGTGCCAGCAGCTCACCGGGACAGACCTACAATGAGCAGTTCTTC. Translated, it gives CASSSPGQTYNEQFF. The gene calls are TRBV7-9 and TRBJ2-1, with 7 bases fitting TRBD1. The V and J ends lost 4 bases and 2 bases, in that order; junction bases with no gene match: 5. Per the germline V gene, CDR1 is SEHNR and CDR2 is FQNEAQ (reference sequence). The CDR3 is 15 amino acids.